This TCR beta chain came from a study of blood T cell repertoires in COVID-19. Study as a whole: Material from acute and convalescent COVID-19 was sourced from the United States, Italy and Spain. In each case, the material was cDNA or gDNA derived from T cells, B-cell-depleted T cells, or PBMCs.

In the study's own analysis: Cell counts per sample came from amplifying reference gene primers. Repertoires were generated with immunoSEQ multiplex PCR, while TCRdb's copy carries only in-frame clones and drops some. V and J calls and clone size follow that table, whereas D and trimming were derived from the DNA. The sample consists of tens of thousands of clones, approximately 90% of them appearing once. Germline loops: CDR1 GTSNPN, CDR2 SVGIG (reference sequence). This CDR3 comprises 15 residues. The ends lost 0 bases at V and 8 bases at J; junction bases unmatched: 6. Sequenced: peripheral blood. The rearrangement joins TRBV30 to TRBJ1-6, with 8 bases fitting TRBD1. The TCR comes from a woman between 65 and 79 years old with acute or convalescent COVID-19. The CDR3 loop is CAWSVRVTGDSPLHF. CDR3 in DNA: TGTGCCTGGAGTGTACGAGTGACAGGGGATTCACCCCTCCACTTT.